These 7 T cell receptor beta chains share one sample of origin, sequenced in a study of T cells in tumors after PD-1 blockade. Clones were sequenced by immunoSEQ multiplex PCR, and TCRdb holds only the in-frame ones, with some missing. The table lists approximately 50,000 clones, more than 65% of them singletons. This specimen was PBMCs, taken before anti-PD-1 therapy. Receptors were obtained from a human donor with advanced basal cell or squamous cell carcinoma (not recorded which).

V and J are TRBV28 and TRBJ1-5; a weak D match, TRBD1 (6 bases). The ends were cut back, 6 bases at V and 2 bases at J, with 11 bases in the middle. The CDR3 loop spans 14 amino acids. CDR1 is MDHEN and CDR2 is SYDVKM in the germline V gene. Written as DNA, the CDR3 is TGTGCCAGCAGCACGACAGGAGGCAATCAGCCCCAGCATTTT. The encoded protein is CASSTTGGNQPQHF. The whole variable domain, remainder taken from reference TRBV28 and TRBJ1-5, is DVKVTQSSRYLVKRTGEKVFLECVQDMDHENMFWYRQDPGLGLRLIYFSYDVKMKEKGDIPEGYSVSREKKERFSLILESASTNQTSMYLCASSTTGGNQPQHFGDGTRLSIL.

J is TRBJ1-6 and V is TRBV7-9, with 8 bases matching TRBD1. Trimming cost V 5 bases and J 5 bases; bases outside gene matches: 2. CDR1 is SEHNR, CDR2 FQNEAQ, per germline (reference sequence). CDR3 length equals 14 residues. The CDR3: CASSQTGDNSPLHF. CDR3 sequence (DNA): TGTGCCAGCAGCCAGACAGGGGATAATTCACCCCTCCACTTT.

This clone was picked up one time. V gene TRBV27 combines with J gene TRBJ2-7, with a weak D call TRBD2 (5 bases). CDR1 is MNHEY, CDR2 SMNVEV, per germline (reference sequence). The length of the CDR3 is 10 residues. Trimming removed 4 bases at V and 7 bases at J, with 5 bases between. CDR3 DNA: TGTGCCAGCAGTTCGGGAGAGCAGTACTTC. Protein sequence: CASSSGEQYF.

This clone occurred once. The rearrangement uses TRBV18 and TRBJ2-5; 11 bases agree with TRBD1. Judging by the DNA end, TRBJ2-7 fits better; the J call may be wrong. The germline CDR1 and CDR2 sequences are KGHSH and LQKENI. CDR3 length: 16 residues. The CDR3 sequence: CASSPRPGQGGNEQYF. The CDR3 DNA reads TGTGCCAGCTCACCTCGGCCGGGACAGGGGGGAAACGAGCAGTACTTC.

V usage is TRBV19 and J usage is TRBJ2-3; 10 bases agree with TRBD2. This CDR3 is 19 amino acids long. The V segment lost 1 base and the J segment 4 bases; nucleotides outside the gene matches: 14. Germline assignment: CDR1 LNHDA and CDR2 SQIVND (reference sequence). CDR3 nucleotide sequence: TGTGCCAGTAGTATAGTCGGGCTAGCGGGGGTCCCCTCAGCAGATACGCAGTATTTT. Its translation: CASSIVGLAGVPSADTQYF.

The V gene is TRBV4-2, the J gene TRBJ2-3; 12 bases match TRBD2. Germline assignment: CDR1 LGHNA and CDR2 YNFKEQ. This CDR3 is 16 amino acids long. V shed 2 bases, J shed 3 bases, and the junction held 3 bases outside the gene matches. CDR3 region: CASSQPSGRGTDTQYF. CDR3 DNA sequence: TGTGCCAGCAGCCAACCTAGCGGGAGGGGTACAGATACGCAGTATTTT.

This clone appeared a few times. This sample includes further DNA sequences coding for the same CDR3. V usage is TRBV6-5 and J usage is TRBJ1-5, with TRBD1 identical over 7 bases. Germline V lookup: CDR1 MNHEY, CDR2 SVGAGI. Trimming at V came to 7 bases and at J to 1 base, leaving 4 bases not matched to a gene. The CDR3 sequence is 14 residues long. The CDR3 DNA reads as TGTGCCAGCAATCCGACAGGGAGCAATCAGCCCCAGCATTTT. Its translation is CASNPTGSNQPQHF.